This TCR beta chain was identified during a study of radiotherapy plus CTLA-4 blockade in lung cancer. Findings of the study overall: Dynamics of early blood T cell clones, together with interferon-beta, were reportedly the best predictors of response.

Sequencing was performed with immunoSEQ multiplex PCR; in TCRdb, only in-frame clones are kept and a portion is missing. The sample lists approximately 60,000 clones; roughly 77% were seen once. V lost 3 bases and J 0 bases, leaving 9 bases between the germline ends. The CDR3 covers 15 residues. The germline gives CDR1 SGHAT, CDR2 FQNNGV. A word on this clone: The antigen is not known.

The origin of this receptor is a human donor with non-small cell lung cancer who had a complete response to radiotherapy plus ipilimumab. The sequencing used peripheral blood, collected from a patient treated with radiotherapy plus ipilimumab. The chain employs TRBV11-2 and TRBJ1-3; D is uncertain. DNA of the CDR3: TGTGCCAGCAGCTTGACGGAAAGCTCTGGAAACACCATATATTTT. Translated, it gives CASSLTESSGNTIYF.